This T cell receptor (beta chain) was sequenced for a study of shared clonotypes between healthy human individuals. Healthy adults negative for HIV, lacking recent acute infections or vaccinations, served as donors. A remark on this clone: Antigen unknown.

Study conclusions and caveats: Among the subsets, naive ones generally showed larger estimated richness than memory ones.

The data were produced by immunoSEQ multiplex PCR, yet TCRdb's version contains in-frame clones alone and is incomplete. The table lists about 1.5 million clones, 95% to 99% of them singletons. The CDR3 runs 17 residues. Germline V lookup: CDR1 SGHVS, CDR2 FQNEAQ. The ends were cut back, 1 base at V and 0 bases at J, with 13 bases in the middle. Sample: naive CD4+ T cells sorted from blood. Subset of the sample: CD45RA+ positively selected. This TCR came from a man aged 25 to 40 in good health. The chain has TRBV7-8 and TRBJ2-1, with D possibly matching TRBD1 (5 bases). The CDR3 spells CASSLVLRTNSYNEQFF. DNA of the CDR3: TGTGCCAGCAGCTTAGTTTTGCGGACAAACTCCTACAATGAGCAGTTCTTC.